This T cell receptor (beta chain) emerged from a study of T cells after yellow fever vaccination. Study-wide results and caveats: A weaker but faster secondary response was observed, peaking on day 5 versus 15. Any FACS-sorted repertoire could hold abundant clonotypes that contaminate it from the bulk population. A large majority of primary-vaccination clones showed up again after the booster (about 97% CD4, roughly 91% CD8).

The authors made TCR cDNA by 5'RACE template switching, adding a universal primer site and UMIs. TCRdb called the 5' RACE reads again in MiXCR, with one record for every CDR3 protein. The data show a few hundred thousand distinct CDR3 sequences, with about 6.9% seen just once and 15% to 20% held by the top ten. This clonotype was counted a few times. Its antigen is as yet unknown. Germline CDR1 SGHDT, CDR2 YYEEEE. Trimming took 4 bases from V and 8 from J; bases not matched to a gene: 12. This CDR3 region has 16 residues. The sequence was collected from a man younger than 35 who received the YFV17D yellow fever vaccine. Sequencing was performed on PBMCs, taken about 49 days after the first yellow fever vaccination. This rearrangement joins TRBV5-6 to TRBJ2-1; 10 positions agree with TRBD2. The CDR3 DNA is TGTGCCAGCAGCCTTGGGGCTAGCGGGGGTACGGATGAGCAGTTCTTC. It translates to CASSLGASGGTDEQFF.